The clone carrying this T cell receptor beta chain was counted ten times or more. TCR beta CDR3 regions were amplified from RNA. HTBI primers drove first-round RT-PCR of the TCR CDR3. One entry per CDR3 protein results from TCRdb running MiXCR on the multiplex PCR reads. The sample lists 250,000 to 300,000 distinct CDR3 sequences, 13% to 15% occurring once. These data belong to a study of T cells in Graves' hyperthyroidism and ophthalmopathy. CDR1 LGHDT and CDR2 YNNKEL come from the germline V gene (reference sequence). V lost 5 bases to trimming and J lost 4 bases; unmatched junction nucleotides: 9. The CDR3 sequence is 16 residues long.

Sequencing used blood. The receptor was derived from a woman aged 50 to 60 with Graves' hyperthyroidism that later progressed to Graves' ophthalmopathy. The chain carries TRBV3-1 and TRBJ2-1; 9 bases align to TRBD1. The DNA for the CDR3 is TGTGCCAGCAGCGCCTACCCGGGACAGGGTTACAATGAGCAGTTCTTC. Translated, it gives CASSAYPGQGYNEQFF.